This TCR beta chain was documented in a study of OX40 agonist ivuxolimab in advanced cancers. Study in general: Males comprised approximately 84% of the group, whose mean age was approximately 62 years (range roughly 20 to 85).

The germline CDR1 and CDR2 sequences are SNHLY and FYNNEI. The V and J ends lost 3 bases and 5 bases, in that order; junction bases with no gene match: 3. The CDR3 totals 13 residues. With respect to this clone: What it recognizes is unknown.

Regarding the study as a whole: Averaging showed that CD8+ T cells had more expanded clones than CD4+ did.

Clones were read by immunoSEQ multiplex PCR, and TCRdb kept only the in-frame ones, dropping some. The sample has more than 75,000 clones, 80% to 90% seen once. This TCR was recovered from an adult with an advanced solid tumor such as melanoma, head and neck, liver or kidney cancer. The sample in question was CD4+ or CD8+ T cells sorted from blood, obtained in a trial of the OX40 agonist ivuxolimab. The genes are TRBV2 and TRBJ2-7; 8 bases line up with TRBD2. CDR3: CASSEREVHEQYF. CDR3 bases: TGTGCCAGCAGTGAGCGGGAGGTCCACGAGCAGTACTTC.